This TCR beta chain was obtained from a study of blood T cell repertoires in COVID-19. Produced via immunoSEQ multiplex PCR; TCRdb's table is partial and in-frame only. This table has roughly 100,000 clones, approximately 80% appearing once. Per germline, CDR1 GTSNPN and CDR2 SVGIG (reference sequence). With V trimmed by 3 bases and J by 8 bases, 4 bases remained unmatched. This CDR3 is built from 12 residues. Sample: peripheral blood. The chain links TRBV30 to TRBJ1-2; 9 nucleotides agree with TRBD1. The TCR was taken from a woman aged 60-75 years with acute or convalescent COVID-19. The CDR3 bases are TGTGCCTGGAGGTGGACAGGGGAAGGCTACACCTTC. Translating it yields CAWRWTGEGYTF. Looking up the rest from reference TRBV30 and TRBJ1-2 gives the full variable domain: SQTIHQWPATLVQPVGSPLSLECTVEGTSNPNLYWYRQAAGRGLQLLFYSVGIGQISSEVPQNLSASRPQDRQFILSSKKLLLSDSGFYLCAWRWTGEGYTFGSGTRLTVV.